This record covers a single TCR beta chain. Germline V gene sequence: CDR1 PRHDT, CDR2 FYEKMQ (reference sequence). The ends lost 5 bases at V and 5 bases at J; junction bases unmatched: 9. This CDR3 is 15 amino acids long. The data originate from a study of blood T cell repertoires in COVID-19. Method: immunoSEQ multiplex PCR; TCRdb's copy keeps in-frame clones and lacks some. The sample contains a few hundred thousand clones, around 88% of which appear only once. The chain uses TRBV13 and TRBJ2-1; TRBD2 aligns across 7 bases. This TCR came from a woman aged 50 to 60 with acute or convalescent COVID-19. Input material: peripheral blood. The CDR3 nucleotides are TGTGCCAGCAGCCTCCGGCGCGGGAGTAACAATGAGCAGTTCTTC. It is translated as CASSLRRGSNNEQFF.